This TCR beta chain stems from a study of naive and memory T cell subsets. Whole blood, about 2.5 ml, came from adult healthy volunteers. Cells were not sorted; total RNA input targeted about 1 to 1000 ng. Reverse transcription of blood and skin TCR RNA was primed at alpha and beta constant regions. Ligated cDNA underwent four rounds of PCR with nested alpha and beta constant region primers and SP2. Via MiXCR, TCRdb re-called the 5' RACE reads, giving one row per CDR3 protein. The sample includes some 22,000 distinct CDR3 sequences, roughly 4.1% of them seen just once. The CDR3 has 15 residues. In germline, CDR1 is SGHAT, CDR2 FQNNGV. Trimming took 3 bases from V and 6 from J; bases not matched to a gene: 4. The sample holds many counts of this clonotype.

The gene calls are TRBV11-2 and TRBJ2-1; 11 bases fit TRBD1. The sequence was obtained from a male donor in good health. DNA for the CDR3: TGTGCCAGCAGCTTGGGACAGGGGGTCGGCAATGAGCAGTTCTTC. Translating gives CASSLGQGVGNEQFF.